The entry that follows covers one T cell receptor (beta chain) sequence. Its antigen is still unknown. These data originate in a study of T cells in localized non-small cell lung cancer. Germline V gives CDR1 KGHSH, CDR2 LQKENI. Trimming left V 3 bases short and J 8 bases short, with 7 bases between. This CDR3 spans 12 amino acids. Study results and limitations: Appearance in adjacent lung was seen for a median about 60 of the top 100 tumor clones. Tumor samples were not multi-region, leaving intratumor heterogeneity unexcluded.

TCRdb's copy holds only in-frame clones and misses some; the assay was immunoSEQ multiplex PCR. This table holds about 15,000 clones, approximately 89% found once. The gene calls are TRBV18 and TRBJ1-4; D remains ambiguous. The receptor comes from a male donor aged 60 or over with stage II lung adenocarcinoma. The source was peripheral blood mononuclear cells, collected before any cancer treatment. The CDR3 reads CASSPGKEKLFF. Written as DNA, the CDR3 is TGTGCCAGCTCACCTGGGAAAGAAAAACTGTTTTTT.